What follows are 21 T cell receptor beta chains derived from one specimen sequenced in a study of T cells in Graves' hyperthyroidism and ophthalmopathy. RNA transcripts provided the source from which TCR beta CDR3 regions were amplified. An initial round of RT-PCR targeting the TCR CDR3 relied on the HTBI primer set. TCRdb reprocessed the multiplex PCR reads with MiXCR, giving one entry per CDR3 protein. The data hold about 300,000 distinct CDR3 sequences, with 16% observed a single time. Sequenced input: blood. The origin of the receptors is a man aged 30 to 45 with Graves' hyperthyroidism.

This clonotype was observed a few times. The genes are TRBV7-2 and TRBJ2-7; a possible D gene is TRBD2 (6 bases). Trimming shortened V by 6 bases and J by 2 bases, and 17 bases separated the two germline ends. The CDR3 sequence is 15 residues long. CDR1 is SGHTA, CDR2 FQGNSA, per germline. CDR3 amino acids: CASRESVGGTYEQYF. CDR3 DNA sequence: TGTGCCAGCAGGGAATCGGTGGGCGGGACCTACGAGCAGTACTTC.

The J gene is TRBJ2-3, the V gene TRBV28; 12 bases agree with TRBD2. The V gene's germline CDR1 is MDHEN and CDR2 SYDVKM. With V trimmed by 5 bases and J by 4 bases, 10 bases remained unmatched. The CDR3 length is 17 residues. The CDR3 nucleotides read TGTGCCAGCAGTATGACTAGCGGGAGTCCCATCTCAGATACGCAGTATTTT. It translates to CASSMTSGSPISDTQYF.

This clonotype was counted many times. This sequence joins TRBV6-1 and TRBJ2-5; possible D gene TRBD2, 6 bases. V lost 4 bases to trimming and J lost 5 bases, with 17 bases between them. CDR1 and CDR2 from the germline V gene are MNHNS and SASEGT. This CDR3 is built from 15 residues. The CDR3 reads CASSAQTSLGETQYF. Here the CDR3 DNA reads TGTGCCAGCAGTGCCCAGACTAGTCTTGGGGAGACCCAGTACTTC.

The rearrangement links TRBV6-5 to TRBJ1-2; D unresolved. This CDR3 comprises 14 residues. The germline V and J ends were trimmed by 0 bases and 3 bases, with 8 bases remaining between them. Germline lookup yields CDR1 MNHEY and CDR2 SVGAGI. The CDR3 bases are TGTGCCAGCAGTTACTCCGAACTCTACTATGGCTACACCTTC. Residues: CASSYSELYYGYTF.

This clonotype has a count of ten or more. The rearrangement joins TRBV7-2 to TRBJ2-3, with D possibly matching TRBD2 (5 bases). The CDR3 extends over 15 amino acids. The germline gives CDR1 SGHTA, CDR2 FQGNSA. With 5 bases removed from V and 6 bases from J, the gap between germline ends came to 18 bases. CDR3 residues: CASSLGLGGLDTQYF. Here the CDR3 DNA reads TGTGCCAGCAGCCTAGGACTGGGTGGATTGGATACGCAGTATTTT.

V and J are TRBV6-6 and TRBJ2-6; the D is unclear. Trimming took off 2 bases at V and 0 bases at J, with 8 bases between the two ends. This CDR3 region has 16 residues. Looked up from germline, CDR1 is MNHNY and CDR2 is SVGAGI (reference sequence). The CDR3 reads CASSYPTSSGANVLTF. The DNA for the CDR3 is TGTGCCAGCAGTTACCCAACCAGCTCTGGGGCCAACGTCCTGACTTTC.

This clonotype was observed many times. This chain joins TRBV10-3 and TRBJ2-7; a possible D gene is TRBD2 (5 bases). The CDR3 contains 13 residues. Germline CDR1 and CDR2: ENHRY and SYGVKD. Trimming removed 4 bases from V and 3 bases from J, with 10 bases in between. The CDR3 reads CAISGPGNYEQYF. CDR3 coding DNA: TGTGCCATCAGTGGCCCCGGGAACTACGAGCAGTACTTC.

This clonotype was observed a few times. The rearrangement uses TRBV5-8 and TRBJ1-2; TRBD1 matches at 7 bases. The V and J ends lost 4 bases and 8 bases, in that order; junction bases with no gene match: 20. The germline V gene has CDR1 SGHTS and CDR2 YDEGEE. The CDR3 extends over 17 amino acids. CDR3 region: CASSPGSGQRLTGGYTF. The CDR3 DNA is TGTGCCAGCAGCCCGGGTTCGGGACAGCGATTAACGGGCGGCTACACCTTC.

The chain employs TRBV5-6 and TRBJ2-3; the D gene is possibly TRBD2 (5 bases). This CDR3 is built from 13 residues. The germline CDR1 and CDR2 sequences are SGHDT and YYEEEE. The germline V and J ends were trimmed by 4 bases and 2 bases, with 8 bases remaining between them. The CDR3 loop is CASSQRTTDTQYF. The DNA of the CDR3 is TGTGCCAGCAGCCAGCGGACCACAGATACGCAGTATTTT.

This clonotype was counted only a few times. CDR3 nucleotides: TGTGCCAGCAGTTATGATTTGGGGGGAGTTCACCACAATGAGCAGTTCTTC. It codes for CASSYDLGGVHHNEQFF. The rearrangement uses TRBV6-2 or TRBV6-3 and TRBJ2-1; D may be TRBD2 (6 bases). Trimming took off 3 bases at V and 5 bases at J, with 20 bases between the two ends. Germline CDR1 MNHEY, CDR2 SVGEGT. The CDR3 runs to 17 residues.

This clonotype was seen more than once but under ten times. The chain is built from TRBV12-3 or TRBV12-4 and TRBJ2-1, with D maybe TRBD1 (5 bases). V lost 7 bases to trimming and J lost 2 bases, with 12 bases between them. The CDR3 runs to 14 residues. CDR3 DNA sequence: TGTGCCAGCACCCAGGGTAACCCCTACAATGAGCAGTTCTTC. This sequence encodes CASTQGNPYNEQFF.

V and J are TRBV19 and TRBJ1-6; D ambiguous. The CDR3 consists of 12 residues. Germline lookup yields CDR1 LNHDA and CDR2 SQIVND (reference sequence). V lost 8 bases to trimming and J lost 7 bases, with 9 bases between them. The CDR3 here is CASAFLNSPLHF. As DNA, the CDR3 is TGTGCCAGTGCATTCTTGAATTCACCCCTCCACTTT.

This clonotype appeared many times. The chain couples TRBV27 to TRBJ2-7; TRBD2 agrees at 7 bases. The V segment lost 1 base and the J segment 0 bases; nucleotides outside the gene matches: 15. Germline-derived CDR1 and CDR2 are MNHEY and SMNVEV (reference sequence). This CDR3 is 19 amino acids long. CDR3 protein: CASSLLGLGSSGNSYEQYF. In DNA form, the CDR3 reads TGTGCCAGCAGTTTATTAGGGTTAGGTAGCAGCGGGAACTCCTACGAGCAGTACTTC.

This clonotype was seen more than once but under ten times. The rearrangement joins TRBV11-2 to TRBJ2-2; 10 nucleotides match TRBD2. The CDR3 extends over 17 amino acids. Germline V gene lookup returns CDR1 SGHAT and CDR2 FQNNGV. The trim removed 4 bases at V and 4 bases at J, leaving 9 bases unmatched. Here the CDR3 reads CASSSLKREGRTGELFF. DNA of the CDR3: TGTGCCAGCAGCTCACTAAAGCGGGAGGGCCGCACCGGGGAGCTGTTTTTT. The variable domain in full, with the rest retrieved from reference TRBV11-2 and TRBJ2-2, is EAGVAQSPRYKIIEKRQSVAFWCNPISGHATLYWYQQILGQGPKLLIQFQNNGVVDDSQLPKDRFSAERLKGVDSTLKIQPAKLEDSAVYLCASSSLKREGRTGELFFGEGSRLTVL.

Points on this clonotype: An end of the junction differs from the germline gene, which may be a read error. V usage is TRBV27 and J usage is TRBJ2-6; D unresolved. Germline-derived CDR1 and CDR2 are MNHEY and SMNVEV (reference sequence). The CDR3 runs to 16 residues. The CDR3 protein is CAGSLGRPSGANVLTF. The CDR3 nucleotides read TGTGCCGGCAGTTTAGGACGGCCCTCTGGGGCCAACGTCCTGACTTTC.

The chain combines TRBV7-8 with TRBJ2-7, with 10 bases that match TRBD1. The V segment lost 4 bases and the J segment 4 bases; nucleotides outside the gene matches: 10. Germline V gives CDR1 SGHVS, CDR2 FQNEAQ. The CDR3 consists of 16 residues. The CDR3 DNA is TGTGCCAGCAGCTATAGTCGGACAGGGGGTACTTACGAGCAGTACTTC. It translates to CASSYSRTGGTYEQYF.

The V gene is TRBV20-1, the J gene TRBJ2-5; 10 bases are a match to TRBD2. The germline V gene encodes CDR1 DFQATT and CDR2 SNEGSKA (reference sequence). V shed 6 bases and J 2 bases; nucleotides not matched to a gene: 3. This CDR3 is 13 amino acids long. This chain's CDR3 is CSARSGGQETQYF. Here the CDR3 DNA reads TGCAGTGCCCGTAGCGGGGGGCAAGAGACCCAGTACTTC.

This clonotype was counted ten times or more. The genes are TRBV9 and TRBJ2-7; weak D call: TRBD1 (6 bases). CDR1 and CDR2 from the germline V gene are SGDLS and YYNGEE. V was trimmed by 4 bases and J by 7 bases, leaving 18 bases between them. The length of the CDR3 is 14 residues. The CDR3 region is CASSLTGQSGEQYF. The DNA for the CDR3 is TGTGCCAGCAGCCTAACCGGACAGTCGGGGGAGCAGTACTTC.

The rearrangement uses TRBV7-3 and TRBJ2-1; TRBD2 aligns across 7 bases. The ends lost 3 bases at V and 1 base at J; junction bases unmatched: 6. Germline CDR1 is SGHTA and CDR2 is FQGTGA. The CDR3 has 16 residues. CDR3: CASSLAGDPSYNEQFF. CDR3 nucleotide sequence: TGTGCCAGCAGCTTGGCGGGGGACCCATCCTACAATGAGCAGTTCTTC.

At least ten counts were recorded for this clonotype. CDR3 nucleotide sequence: TGTGCCAGCTCACCTCCAGGTTTTGGTCAGCCCCAGCATTTT. Its protein is CASSPPGFGQPQHF. The chain uses TRBV18 and TRBJ1-5, with D hard to call. V lost 3 bases, J lost 6 bases, and 12 bases lay in between. The CDR3 has 14 amino acids. Germline values: CDR1 KGHSH, CDR2 LQKENI. Full variable domain (rest looked up from reference TRBV18 and TRBJ1-5): NAGVMQNPRHLVRRRGQEARLRCSPMKGHSHVYWYRQLPEEGLKFMVYLQKENIIDESGMPKERFSAEFPKEGPSILRIQQVVRGDSAAYFCASSPPGFGQPQHFGDGTRLSIL.

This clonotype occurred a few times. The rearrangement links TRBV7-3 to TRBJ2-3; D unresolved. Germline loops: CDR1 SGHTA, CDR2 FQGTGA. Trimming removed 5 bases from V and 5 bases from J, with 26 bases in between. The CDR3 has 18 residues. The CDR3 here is CASSPIGRPQLERDTQYF. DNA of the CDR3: TGTGCCAGCAGCCCGATAGGACGGCCACAACTGGAGAGAGATACGCAGTATTTT.